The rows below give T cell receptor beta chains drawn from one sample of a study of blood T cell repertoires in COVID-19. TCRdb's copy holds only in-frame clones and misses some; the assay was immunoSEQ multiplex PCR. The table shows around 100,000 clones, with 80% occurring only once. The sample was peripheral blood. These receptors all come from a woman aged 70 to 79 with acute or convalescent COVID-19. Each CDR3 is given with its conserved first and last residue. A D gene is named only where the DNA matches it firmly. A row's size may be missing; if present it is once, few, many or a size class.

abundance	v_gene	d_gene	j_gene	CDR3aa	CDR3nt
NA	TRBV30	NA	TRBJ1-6	CAWSVWRRGSPLHF	TGTGCCTGGAGTGTATGGAGGAGAGGCTCACCCCTCCACTTT
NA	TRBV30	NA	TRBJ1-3	CAWSPIDTIYF	TGTGCCTGGAGTCCCATAGACACCATATATTTT
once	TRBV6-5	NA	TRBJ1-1	CASSYSNEGNTEAFF	TGTGCCAGCAGTTACTCGAACGAGGGGAACACTGAAGCTTTCTTT
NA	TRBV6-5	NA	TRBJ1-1	CASRRIDSHTEAFF	TGTGCCAGCAGAAGGATCGACAGCCACACTGAAGCTTTCTTT
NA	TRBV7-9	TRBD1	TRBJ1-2	CASSPTGQGAYGYTF	TGTGCCAGCAGCCCCACAGGACAGGGGGCATATGGCTACACCTTC
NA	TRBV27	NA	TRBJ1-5	CASSSLAGVNQPQHF	TGTGCCAGCAGTTCCTTGGCAGGGGTAAATCAGCCCCAGCATTTT
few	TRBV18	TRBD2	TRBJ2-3	CASSQSSGGAGGTDTQYF	TGTGCCAGCTCCCAATCTAGCGGGGGGGCCGGTGGCACAGATACGCAGTATTTT
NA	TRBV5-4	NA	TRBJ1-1	CASSFTGSGTEAFF	TGTGCCAGCAGCTTTACAGGGTCTGGCACTGAAGCTTTCTTT
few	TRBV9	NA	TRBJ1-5	CASSTHADQPQHF	TGTGCCAGCAGCACCCACGCGGATCAGCCCCAGCATTTT
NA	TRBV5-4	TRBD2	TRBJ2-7	CASSLSGGLSYEQYF	TGTGCCAGCAGCCTAAGCGGGGGACTCTCCTACGAGCAGTACTTC
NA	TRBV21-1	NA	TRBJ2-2	CASSKASGTGEGGELFF	TGTGCCAGCAGCAAAGCCTCCGGGACAGGGGAGGGCGGGGAGCTGTTTTTT
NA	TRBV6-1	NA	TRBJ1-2	CASSEAIGQLNYGYTF	TGTGCCAGCAGTGAAGCGATTGGACAACTCAACTATGGCTACACCTTC
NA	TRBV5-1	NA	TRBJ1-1	CASSWTNSGTEAFF	TGCGCCAGCAGCTGGACGAACTCGGGGACTGAAGCTTTCTTT
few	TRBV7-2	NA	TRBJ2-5	CASSLGTGQETQYF	TGTGCCAGCAGCTTAGGTACGGGGCAAGAGACCCAGTACTTC